The 22 T cell receptor beta chains presented below share a single source sample, sequenced in a study of cytomegalovirus exposure and HLA in healthy donors. Primers: 60 Vbeta forward and 13 Jbeta reverse. Some clones are missing from TCRdb's copy, which holds only in-frame ones; the method was immunoSEQ multiplex PCR. The sample carries approximately 150,000 clones, almost 80% recorded once. The sequencing input was PBMCs. The source of these receptors is a woman in her 50s in good health and CMV-seronegative.

The chain links TRBV5-4 to TRBJ1-2; the D gene is possibly TRBD1 (5 bases). This CDR3 is 13 amino acids long. Germline assignment: CDR1 SGHNT and CDR2 YYREEE (reference sequence). V was cut by 0 bases and J by 2 bases, with 5 bases left in between. The CDR3 DNA sequence: TGTGCCAGCAGCTTGGACAGGAACTATGGCTACACCTTC. It specifies CASSLDRNYGYTF.

Notes on this clone: In the same sample, other DNA sequences code for this CDR3. V gene TRBV28 combines with J gene TRBJ2-6; a weak D match, TRBD2 (5 bases). The CDR3 is 14 residues long. Trimming took 5 bases from V and 0 from J, leaving 5 bases between them. Germline loops: CDR1 MDHEN, CDR2 SYDVKM. The CDR3 loop is CASSTSSGANVLTF. CDR3 DNA: TGTGCCAGCAGTACTAGCTCTGGGGCCAACGTCCTGACTTTC.

This chain uses TRBV6-1 with TRBJ2-3, with 9 bases matching TRBD2. With V trimmed by 3 bases and J by 6 bases, 10 bases remained unmatched. The CDR3 consists of 16 residues. Germline lookup yields CDR1 MNHNS and CDR2 SASEGT. The DNA of the CDR3 is TGTGCCAGCAGTGAGAGGACTAGCGCAAGTTCTGATACGCAGTATTTT. Encoded protein: CASSERTSASSDTQYF.

V and J are TRBV5-4 and TRBJ1-5, with TRBD1 matching over 10 bases. Trimming took 0 bases from V and 6 from J; bases not matched to a gene: 0. CDR1 and CDR2 from the germline V gene are SGHNT and YYREEE (reference sequence). The CDR3 length is 14 residues. The CDR3 region is CASSLGTGGQPQHF. The CDR3 region has the DNA TGTGCCAGCAGCTTGGGGACAGGGGGTCAGCCCCAGCATTTT.

A note on this clone: Other nucleotide sequences in the sample specify the same CDR3. This chain joins TRBV28 and TRBJ1-2; D may be TRBD1 (5 bases). Trimming shortened V by 3 bases and J by 3 bases, and 5 bases separated the two germline ends. Germline-derived CDR1 and CDR2 are MDHEN and SYDVKM. The CDR3 totals 12 residues. DNA for the CDR3: TGTGCCAGCAGTTTCAGGGACTATGGCTACACCTTC. This sequence encodes CASSFRDYGYTF.

The genes are TRBV5-6 and TRBJ2-2; possibly TRBD1 for D (5 bases). In germline, CDR1 is SGHDT, CDR2 YYEEEE. Trimming pared 6 bases from V and 2 bases from J, leaving 17 bases between. The CDR3 is made up of 16 amino acids. CDR3 DNA sequence: TGTGCCAGCACCCTGATGACAGCTCTTAACACCGGGGAGCTGTTTTTT. Amino acid sequence: CASTLMTALNTGELFF.

CDR3 coding DNA: TGTGCCAGCAGTGAAGCGCTTCGGACAGCTTATAGCAATCAGCCCCAGCATTTT. It yields the protein CASSEALRTAYSNQPQHF. This chain links TRBV2 with TRBJ1-5; a weak D match, TRBD1 (6 bases). V was pared by 0 bases and J by 0 bases, with 15 bases between. Germline V lookup: CDR1 SNHLY, CDR2 FYNNEI. There are 18 residues in the CDR3.

The CDR3 spells CASSSPSGDRESGNTIYF. The CDR3 DNA reads as TGTGCCAGCAGCTCACCTTCAGGGGACAGGGAGTCTGGAAACACCATATATTTT. The V call is TRBV21-1, the J call TRBJ1-3; TRBD1, the D gene given by the table, was not confirmed from the DNA. TRBV21-1 is recorded as a pseudogene. CDR3 length: 18 amino acids.

This chain uses TRBV7-9 with TRBJ2-5, with D perhaps TRBD1 (5 bases). The CDR3 sequence is 17 residues long. V was shortened by 1 base and J by 1 base, with 16 bases between the two germline ends. Germline V CDR1 and CDR2: SEHNR, FQNEAQ (reference sequence). The CDR3 is CASSLGQGAFFQETQYF. CDR3 coding DNA: TGTGCCAGCAGCTTAGGTCAAGGGGCTTTTTTCCAAGAGACCCAGTACTTC.

J is TRBJ2-3 and V is TRBV5-8; D is undetermined. There are 15 residues in the CDR3. The germline V and J ends were trimmed by 4 bases and 4 bases, with 16 bases remaining between them. Germline assignment: CDR1 SGHTS and CDR2 YDEGEE. The CDR3 protein is CASSARLKPPDTQYF. The CDR3 nucleotides read TGTGCCAGCAGCGCCCGCCTGAAGCCCCCAGATACGCAGTATTTT.

The V and J genes are TRBV5-8 and TRBJ2-3, with 9 bases aligning to TRBD1. This CDR3 contains 16 residues. Germline V CDR1 and CDR2: SGHTS, YDEGEE. Losses at the gene ends were 0 bases for V and 2 bases for J; bases not matched to a gene: 4. The CDR3: CASSLADRGYTDTQYF. The CDR3 DNA follows: TGTGCCAGCAGCTTGGCGGACAGGGGCTACACAGATACGCAGTATTTT. Using reference TRBV5-8 and TRBJ2-3 for the parts outside the CDR3, the full variable domain is EAGVTQSPTHLIKTRGQQATLRCSPISGHTSVYWYQQALGLGLQFLLWYDEGEERNRGNFPPRFSGRQFPNYSSELNVNALELEDSALYLCASSLADRGYTDTQYFGPGTRLTVL.

The genes are TRBV5-1 and TRBJ2-1, with 8 bases lining up with TRBD2. Unmatched junction bases numbered 11, after V lost 4 bases and J lost 11 bases. CDR1 is SGHRS and CDR2 is YFSETQ in the germline V gene. The CDR3 is made up of 14 amino acids. CDR3 sequence: CASSPLGLELKQFF. CDR3 nucleotide sequence: TGCGCCAGCAGCCCTTTGGGACTAGAATTGAAGCAGTTCTTC.

The rearrangement uses TRBV15 and TRBJ2-1; D is undetermined. The CDR3 is made up of 15 amino acids. Per germline, CDR1 LNHNV and CDR2 YYDKDF (reference sequence). V was cut by 0 bases and J by 9 bases, with 15 bases left in between. DNA for the CDR3: TGTGCCACCAGCAGAGATAGCAACGGGTTCAGTGAGCAGTTCTTC. This codes for CATSRDSNGFSEQFF.

V gene TRBV19 combines with J gene TRBJ2-1; D uncertain. This CDR3 has 16 amino acids. Germline values: CDR1 LNHDA, CDR2 SQIVND (reference sequence). V was clipped by 7 bases and J by 0 bases, with 16 bases between them. CDR3 region: CASTLDPSNSYNEQFF. DNA for the CDR3: TGTGCCAGTACTTTAGATCCATCAAACTCCTACAATGAGCAGTTCTTC.

The chain is built from TRBV6-4 and TRBJ1-1, with 10 bases fitting TRBD1. This CDR3 is 16 amino acids long. Germline V CDR1 and CDR2: MRHNA, SNTAGT. J was trimmed by 1 base and V by 6 bases; bases with no gene match: 8. CDR3 bases: TGTGCCAGCAGGAACGACCGACAGGGGGCGAACACTGAAGCTTTCTTT. As protein: CASRNDRQGANTEAFF.

The rearrangement links TRBV7-2 to TRBJ2-1; TRBD2 agrees at 7 bases. The junction had 9 bases not matched to a gene; V was cut back by 4 bases and J by 0 bases. The CDR3 runs to 17 residues. Germline-derived CDR1 and CDR2 are SGHTA and FQGNSA. This CDR3 reads CASSSASGGSSYNEQFF. CDR3 bases: TGTGCCAGCAGCTCAGCTAGCGGAGGGAGCTCCTACAATGAGCAGTTCTTC.

This chain joins TRBV5-4 and TRBJ2-3, with 9 bases that match TRBD2. The CDR3 is 16 residues long. V trimming: 4 bases; J trimming: 1 base; junction bases outside the gene matches: 7. The germline V gene has CDR1 SGHNT and CDR2 YYREEE (reference sequence). The CDR3 protein is CASSPISGRGTDTQYF. Here the CDR3 DNA reads TGTGCCAGCAGCCCTATTAGCGGGAGAGGCACAGATACGCAGTATTTT.

This rearrangement joins TRBV5-4 to TRBJ1-4; D possibly corresponds to TRBD1 (5 bases). V was pared by 4 bases and J by 6 bases, with 19 bases between. Looked up from germline, CDR1 is SGHNT and CDR2 is YYREEE (reference sequence). The CDR3 totals 16 residues. CDR3 nucleotides: TGTGCCAGCAGCCCGACTGTGGGGGAGGGCGATGAAAAACTGTTTTTT. Its protein product is CASSPTVGEGDEKLFF.

In this sample, this clone turned up once. This rearrangement joins TRBV5-4 to TRBJ1-4, with D perhaps matching TRBD1 (5 bases). Deletions cut 5 bases from V and 3 bases from J, with 11 bases between. Germline V gives CDR1 SGHNT, CDR2 YYREEE (reference sequence). CDR3 length equals 14 residues. CDR3 amino acids: CASSTGLPNEKLFF. The DNA of the CDR3 is TGTGCCAGCAGTACGGGACTGCCTAATGAAAAACTGTTTTTT.

This chain joins TRBV12-5 and TRBJ2-3; D may be TRBD2 (5 bases). V gave up 5 bases and J gave up 13 bases, with 16 bases separating them. Germline V gives CDR1 LGHNT, CDR2 FRNRAP. The CDR3 contains 12 residues. CDR3 sequence reads: CASGLEDSLKYF. DNA for the CDR3: TGTGCTAGTGGTCTCGAGGACTCCCTAAAGTATTTT.

This clone was counted only a few times. The V call is TRBV6-4, the J call TRBJ2-1, with 9 positions matching TRBD1. In germline, CDR1 is MRHNA, CDR2 SNTAGT. V was clipped by 6 bases and J by 6 bases; unmatched bases: 12. The CDR3 consists of 16 residues. The CDR3 loop is CASSLLPGQGRNEQFF. The DNA of the CDR3 is TGTGCCAGCAGCCTATTACCGGGACAGGGACGCAATGAGCAGTTCTTC.

The J gene is TRBJ1-2, the V gene TRBV28, with 8 positions matching TRBD1. Germline V gene data show CDR1 as MDHEN and CDR2 as SYDVKM. The length of the CDR3 is 16 residues. The V segment lost 7 bases and the J segment 3 bases; nucleotides outside the gene matches: 13. This CDR3 is CASKVAGGPTDYGYTF. The CDR3 nucleotides are TGTGCCAGCAAGGTGGCAGGGGGCCCGACGGACTATGGCTACACCTTC.